This T cell receptor (beta chain) is from a study of CD8+ T cells in alopecia areata. Extracted RNA was reverse transcribed, and the resulting cDNA served as sequencing template. Using immunoSEQ multiplex PCR, the repertoire was profiled, and TCRdb retains in-frame clones only, with some absent. This sample carries about 210,000 clones, around three fifths of them seen once, and the ten largest clones take 3.5% to 5%. Treatment indicated: oral pan-JAK inhibitor, 5-10 mg twice daily. Trimming at V came to 2 bases and at J to 6 bases, leaving 7 bases not matched to a gene. Germline loops: CDR1 PRHDT, CDR2 FYEKMQ (reference sequence). The CDR3 runs to 15 residues.

The source of this sequence is a human donor with alopecia areata. This chain joins TRBV13 and TRBJ2-7; 10 nucleotides line up with TRBD1. The sequenced sample was CD4+ T cells sorted from blood, obtained at week 4, from a patient treated with tofacitinib. The CDR3 loop reads CASSLRGQGIREQYF. The DNA of the CDR3 is TGTGCCAGCAGCTTAAGGGGACAGGGGATTCGCGAGCAGTACTTC.